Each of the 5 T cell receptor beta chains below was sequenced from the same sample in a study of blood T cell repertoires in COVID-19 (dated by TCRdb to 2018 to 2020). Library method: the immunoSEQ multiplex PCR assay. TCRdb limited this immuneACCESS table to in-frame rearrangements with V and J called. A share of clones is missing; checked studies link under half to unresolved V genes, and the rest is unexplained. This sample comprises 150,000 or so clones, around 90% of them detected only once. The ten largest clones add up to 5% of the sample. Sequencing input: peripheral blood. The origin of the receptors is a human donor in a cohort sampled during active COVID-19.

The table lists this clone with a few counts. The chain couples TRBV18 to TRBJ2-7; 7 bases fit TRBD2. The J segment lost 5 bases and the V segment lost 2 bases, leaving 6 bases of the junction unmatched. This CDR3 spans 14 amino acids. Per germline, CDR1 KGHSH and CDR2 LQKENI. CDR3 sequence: CASSPRAGEDEQYF. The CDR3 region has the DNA TGTGCCAGCTCACCAAGGGCGGGAGAAGACGAGCAGTACTTC. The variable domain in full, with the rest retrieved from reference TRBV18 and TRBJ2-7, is NAGVMQNPRHLVRRRGQEARLRCSPMKGHSHVYWYRQLPEEGLKFMVYLQKENIIDESGMPKERFSAEFPKEGPSILRIQQVVRGDSAAYFCASSPRAGEDEQYFGPGTRLTVT.

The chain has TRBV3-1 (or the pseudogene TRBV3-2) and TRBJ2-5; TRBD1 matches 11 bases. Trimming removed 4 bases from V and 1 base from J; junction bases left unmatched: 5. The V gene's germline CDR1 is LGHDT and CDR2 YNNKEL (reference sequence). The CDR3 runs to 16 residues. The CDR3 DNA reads TGTGCCAGCAGCCCGGGACAGGGGGGACTCCAAGAGACCCAGTACTTC. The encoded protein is CASSPGQGGLQETQYF.

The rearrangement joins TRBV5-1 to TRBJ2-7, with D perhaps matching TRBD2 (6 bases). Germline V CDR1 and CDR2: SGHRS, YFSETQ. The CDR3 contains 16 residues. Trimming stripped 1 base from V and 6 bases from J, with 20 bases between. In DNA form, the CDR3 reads TGCGCCAGCAGCTTGAGGTCCGGGAGCCAAGGAGTCGAGCAGTACTTC. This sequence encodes CASSLRSGSQGVEQYF.

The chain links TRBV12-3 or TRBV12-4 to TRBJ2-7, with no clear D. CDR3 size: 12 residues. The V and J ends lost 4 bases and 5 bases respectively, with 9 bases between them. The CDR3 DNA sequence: TGTGCCAGCAGTTCTTTAGCACACGAGCAGTACTTC. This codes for CASSSLAHEQYF.

The CDR3 DNA follows: TGTGCCAGCAGCCCACTAGCGGGAGGGAGGTACGAGCAGTACTTC. Its translation is CASSPLAGGRYEQYF. V usage is TRBV6-2 or TRBV6-3 and J usage is TRBJ2-7; 13 bases fit TRBD2. The V gene's germline CDR1 is MNHEY and CDR2 SVGEGT. Unmatched junction bases numbered 6, after V lost 6 bases and J lost 4 bases. The CDR3 is 15 residues long.